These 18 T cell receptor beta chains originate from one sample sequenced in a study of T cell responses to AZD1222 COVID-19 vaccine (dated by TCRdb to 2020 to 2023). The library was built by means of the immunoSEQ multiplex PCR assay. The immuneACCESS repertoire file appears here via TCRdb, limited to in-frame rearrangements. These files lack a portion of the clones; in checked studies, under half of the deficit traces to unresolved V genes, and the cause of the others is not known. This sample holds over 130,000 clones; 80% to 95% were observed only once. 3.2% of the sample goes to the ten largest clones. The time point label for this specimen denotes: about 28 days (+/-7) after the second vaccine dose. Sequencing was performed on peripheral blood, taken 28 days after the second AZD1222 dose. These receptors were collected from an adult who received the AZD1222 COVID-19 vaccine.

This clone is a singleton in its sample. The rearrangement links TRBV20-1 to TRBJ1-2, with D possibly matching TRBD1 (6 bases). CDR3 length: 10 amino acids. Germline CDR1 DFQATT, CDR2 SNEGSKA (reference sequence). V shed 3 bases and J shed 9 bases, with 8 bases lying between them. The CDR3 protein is CSASRGSYTF. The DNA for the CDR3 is TGCAGTGCTAGCAGGGGTAGCTACACCTTC.

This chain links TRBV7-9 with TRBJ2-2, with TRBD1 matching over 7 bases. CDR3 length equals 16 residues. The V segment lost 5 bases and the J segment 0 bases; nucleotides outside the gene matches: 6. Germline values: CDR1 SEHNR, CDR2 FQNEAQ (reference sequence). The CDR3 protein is CASSRTGTANTGELFF. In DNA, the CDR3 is TGTGCCAGCAGCCGAACCGGGACAGCGAACACCGGGGAGCTGTTTTTT.

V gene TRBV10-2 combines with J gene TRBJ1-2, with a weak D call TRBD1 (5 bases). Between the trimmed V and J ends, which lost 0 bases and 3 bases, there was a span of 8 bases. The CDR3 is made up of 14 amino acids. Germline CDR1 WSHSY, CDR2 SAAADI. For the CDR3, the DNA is TGCGCCAGCAGTGAGTCCCTGGGGGACTATGGCTACACCTTC. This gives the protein CASSESLGDYGYTF.

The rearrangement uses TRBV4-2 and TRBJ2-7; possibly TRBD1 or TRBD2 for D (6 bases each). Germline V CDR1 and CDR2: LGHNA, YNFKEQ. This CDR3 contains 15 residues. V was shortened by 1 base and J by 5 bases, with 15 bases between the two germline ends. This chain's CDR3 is CASSQVGRGEDEQYF. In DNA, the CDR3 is TGTGCCAGCAGCCAAGTCGGAAGGGGGGAGGACGAGCAGTACTTC.

CDR3 protein: CASSSLGGARYGYTF. CDR3 sequence (DNA): TGTGCCAGCAGTTCCCTGGGGGGAGCCCGATATGGCTACACCTTC. The chain has TRBV27 and TRBJ1-2; maybe TRBD1 (5 bases). This CDR3 has 15 residues. The germline gives CDR1 MNHEY, CDR2 SMNVEV (reference sequence). The germline V and J ends were trimmed by 4 bases and 5 bases, with 17 bases remaining between them.

CDR3 in DNA: TGTGCCAGCAGCTTCACGGCGGGAGTAGTTGATGAGCAGTTCTTC. It is translated as CASSFTAGVVDEQFF. The rearrangement links TRBV5-8 to TRBJ2-1; 7 positions match TRBD2. Germline V gene data show CDR1 as SGHTS and CDR2 as YDEGEE. The CDR3 runs 15 residues. J gave up 8 bases and V 2 bases, and 10 bases lay outside the gene matches.

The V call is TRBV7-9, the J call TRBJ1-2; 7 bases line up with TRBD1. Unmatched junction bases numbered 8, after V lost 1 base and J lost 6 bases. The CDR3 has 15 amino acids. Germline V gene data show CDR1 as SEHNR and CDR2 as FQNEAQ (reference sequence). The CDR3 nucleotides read TGTGCCAGCAGCTTAGTCAACAGGGGTAGTGATGGCTACACCTTC. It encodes CASSLVNRGSDGYTF. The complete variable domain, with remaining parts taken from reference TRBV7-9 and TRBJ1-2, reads DTGVSQNPRHKITKRGQNVTFRCDPISEHNRLYWYRQTLGQGPEFLTYFQNEAQLEKSRLLSDRFSAERPKGSFSTLEIQRTEQGDSAMYLCASSLVNRGSDGYTFGSGTRLTVV.

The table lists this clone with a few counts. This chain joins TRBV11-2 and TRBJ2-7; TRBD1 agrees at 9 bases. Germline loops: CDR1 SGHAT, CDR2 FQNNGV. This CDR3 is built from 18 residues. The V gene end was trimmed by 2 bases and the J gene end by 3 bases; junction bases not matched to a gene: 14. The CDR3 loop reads CASSLPLVGTGLNYEQYF. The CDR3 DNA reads TGTGCCAGCAGCTTACCCCTGGTCGGGACAGGGCTTAACTACGAGCAGTACTTC.

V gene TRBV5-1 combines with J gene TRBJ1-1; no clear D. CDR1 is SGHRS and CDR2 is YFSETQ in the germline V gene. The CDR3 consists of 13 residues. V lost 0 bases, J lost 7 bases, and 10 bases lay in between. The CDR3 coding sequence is TGCGCCAGCAGCTTGGACCAGTGGAGTGAAGCTTTCTTT. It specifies CASSLDQWSEAFF.

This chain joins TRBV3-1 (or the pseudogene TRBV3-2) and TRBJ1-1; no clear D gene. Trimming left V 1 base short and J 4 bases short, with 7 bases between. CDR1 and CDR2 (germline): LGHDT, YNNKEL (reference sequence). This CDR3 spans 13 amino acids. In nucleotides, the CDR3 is TGTGCCAGCAGCCAAGGACGGCTCACTGAAGCTTTCTTT. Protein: CASSQGRLTEAFF.

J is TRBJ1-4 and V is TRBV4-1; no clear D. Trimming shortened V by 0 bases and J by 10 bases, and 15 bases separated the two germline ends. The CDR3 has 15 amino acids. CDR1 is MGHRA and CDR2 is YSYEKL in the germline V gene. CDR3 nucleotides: TGCGCCAGCAGCCAAGAAGGTGGTGCCCGAGGAAAACTGTTTTTT. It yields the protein CASSQEGGARGKLFF.

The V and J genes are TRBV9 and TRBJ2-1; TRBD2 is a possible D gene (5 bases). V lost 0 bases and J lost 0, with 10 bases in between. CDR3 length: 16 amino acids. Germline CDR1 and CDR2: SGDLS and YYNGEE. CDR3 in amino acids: CASSVGGQSSYNEQFF. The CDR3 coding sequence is TGTGCCAGCAGCGTAGGCGGGCAGAGCTCCTACAATGAGCAGTTCTTC.

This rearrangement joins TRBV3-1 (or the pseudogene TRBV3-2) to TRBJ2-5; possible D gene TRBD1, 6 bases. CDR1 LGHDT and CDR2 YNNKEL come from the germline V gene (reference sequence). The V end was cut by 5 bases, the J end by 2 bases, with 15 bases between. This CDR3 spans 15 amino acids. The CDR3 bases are TGTGCCAGCAGCTACCGGGACATAAAACAAGAGACCCAGTACTTC. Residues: CASSYRDIKQETQYF.

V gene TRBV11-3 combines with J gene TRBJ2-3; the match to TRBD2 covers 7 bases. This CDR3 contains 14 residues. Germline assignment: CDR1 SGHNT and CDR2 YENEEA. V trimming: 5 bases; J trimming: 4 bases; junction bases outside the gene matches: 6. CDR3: CASSPGLESDTQYF. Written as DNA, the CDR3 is TGTGCCAGCAGCCCCGGACTAGAGTCAGATACGCAGTATTTT.

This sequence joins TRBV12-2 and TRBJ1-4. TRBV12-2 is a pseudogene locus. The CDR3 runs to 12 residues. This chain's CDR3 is CASRLLKEKLFF. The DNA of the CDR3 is TGTGCAAGTCGCTTACTAAAGGAAAAACTGTTTTTT.

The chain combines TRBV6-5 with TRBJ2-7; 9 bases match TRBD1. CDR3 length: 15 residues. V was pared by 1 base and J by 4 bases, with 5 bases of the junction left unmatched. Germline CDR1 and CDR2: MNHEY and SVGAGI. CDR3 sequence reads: CASSYLPGQGYEQYF. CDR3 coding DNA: TGTGCCAGCAGTTACTTACCGGGACAGGGTTACGAGCAGTACTTC.

CDR3 bases: TGTGCCAGCAGCCAATCGGCGGGGCCGGCTTTCTTT. This translates into CASSQSAGPAFF. The chain carries TRBV16 and TRBJ1-1; D is possibly TRBD1 (5 bases). The germline V gene has CDR1 KGHSY and CDR2 FQNENV. The ends were cut back, 0 bases at V and 11 bases at J, with 10 bases in the middle. The CDR3 covers 12 residues.

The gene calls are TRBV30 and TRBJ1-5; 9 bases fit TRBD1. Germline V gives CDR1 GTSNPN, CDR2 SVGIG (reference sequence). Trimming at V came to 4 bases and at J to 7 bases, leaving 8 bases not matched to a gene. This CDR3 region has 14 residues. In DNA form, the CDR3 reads TGTGCCTGGACCAGATGGACAGGGGAACAGCCCCAGCATTTT. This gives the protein CAWTRWTGEQPQHF.